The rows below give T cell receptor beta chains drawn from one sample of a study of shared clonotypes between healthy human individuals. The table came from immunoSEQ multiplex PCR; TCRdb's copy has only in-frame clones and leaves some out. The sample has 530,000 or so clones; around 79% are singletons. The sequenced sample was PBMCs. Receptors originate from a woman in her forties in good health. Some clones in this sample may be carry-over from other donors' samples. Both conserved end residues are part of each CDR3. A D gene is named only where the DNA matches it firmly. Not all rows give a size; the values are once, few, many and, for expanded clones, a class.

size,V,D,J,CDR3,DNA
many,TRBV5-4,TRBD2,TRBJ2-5,CASRPERDGETQYF,TGTGCCAGCAGACCCGAGCGGGATGGGGAGACCCAGTACTTC
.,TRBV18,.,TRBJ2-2,CASSATTTGELFF,TGTGCCAGCTCAGCCACAACCACCGGGGAGCTGTTTTTT
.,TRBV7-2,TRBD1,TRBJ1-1,CASILDRGGTEAFF,TGTGCCAGCATCCTGGACAGGGGAGGCACTGAAGCTTTCTTT
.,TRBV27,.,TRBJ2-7,CASKPTGTQGGEYEQYF,TGTGCCAGCAAACCGACCGGGACCCAAGGCGGGGAGTACGAGCAGTACTTC
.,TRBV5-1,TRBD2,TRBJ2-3,CASSLRVISGSRTDTQYF,TGCGCCAGCAGCCTGCGGGTGATTAGCGGGAGCCGCACAGATACGCAGTATTTT
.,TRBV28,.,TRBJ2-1,CASSPIDRDGNEQFF,TGTGCCAGCAGTCCGATCGATAGGGACGGCAATGAGCAGTTCTTC
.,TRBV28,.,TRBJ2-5,CASSQGTETQYF,TGTGCCAGCAGTCAGGGGACGGAGACCCAGTACTTC
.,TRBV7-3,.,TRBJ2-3,CASSFKGTDTQYF,TGTGCCAGCAGCTTCAAAGGCACAGATACGCAGTATTTT
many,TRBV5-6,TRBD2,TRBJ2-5,CASSFAPAGGRETQYF,TGTGCCAGCAGCTTCGCCCCAGCGGGAGGGCGAGAGACCCAGTACTTC
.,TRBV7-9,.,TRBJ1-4,CASSLGAAATNEKLFF,TGTGCCAGCAGCTTAGGCGCCGCCGCAACTAATGAAAAACTGTTTTTT
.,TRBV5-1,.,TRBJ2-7,CASSLTPGPYEQYF,TGCGCCAGCAGCTTGACCCCAGGGCCCTACGAGCAGTACTTC
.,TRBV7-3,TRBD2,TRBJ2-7,CASSESSGPYEQYF,TGTGCCAGCAGTGAGTCTAGCGGCCCCTACGAGCAGTACTTC
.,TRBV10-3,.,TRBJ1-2,CAISESGSGGYTF,TGCGCCATCAGTGAGTCTGGTTCGGGGGGCTACACCTTC
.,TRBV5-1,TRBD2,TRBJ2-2,CASSLETSGWWDQDHQKRELFF,TGCGCCAGCAGCTTGGAGACTAGCGGGTGGTGGGACCAAGATCACCAAAAAAGAGAGCTGTTTTTT
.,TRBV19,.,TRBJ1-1,CASSMALGVNTEAFF,TGTGCCAGTAGTATGGCCCTAGGAGTTAACACTGAAGCTTTCTTT
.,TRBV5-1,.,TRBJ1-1,CASSLVPGDGEAFF,TGCGCCAGCAGCTTGGTTCCAGGGGATGGTGAAGCTTTCTTT
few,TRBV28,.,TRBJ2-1,CASRDFGWETEKYNEQFF,TGTGCCAGCAGGGATTTCGGGTGGGAGACAGAAAAATACAATGAGCAGTTCTTC
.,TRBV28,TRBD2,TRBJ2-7,CASSERLAGVYEQYF,TGTGCCAGCAGCGAAAGACTAGCGGGAGTCTACGAGCAGTACTTC
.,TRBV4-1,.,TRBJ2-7,CASSQDISGLGRVSYEQYF,TGCGCCAGCAGCCAAGATATTTCGGGGTTGGGCAGGGTAAGCTACGAGCAGTACTTC
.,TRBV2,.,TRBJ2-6,CASSGGAGANVLTF,TGTGCCAGCAGTGGAGGAGCTGGGGCCAACGTCCTGACTTTC
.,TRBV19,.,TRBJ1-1,CAASTGHRNTEAFF,TGTGCCGCTAGTACCGGACACCGGAACACTGAAGCTTTCTTT
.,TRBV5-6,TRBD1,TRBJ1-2,CASSLATGSRGYTF,TGTGCCAGCAGCTTGGCGACAGGGAGCCGGGGCTACACCTTC
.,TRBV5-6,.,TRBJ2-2,CASSGTGLGELFF,TGTGCCAGCAGCGGTACGGGCCTCGGGGAGCTGTTTTTT
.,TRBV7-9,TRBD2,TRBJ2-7,CASTPVTSGLFEQYF,TGTGCCAGCACCCCTGTGACTAGCGGGCTGTTCGAGCAGTACTTC
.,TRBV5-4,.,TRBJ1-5,CASSLAGRGQHQPQHF,TGTGCCAGCAGCTTGGCGGGCAGGGGACAACATCAGCCCCAGCATTTT
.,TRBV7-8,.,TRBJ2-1,CASSLGATPSHEQFF,TGTGCCAGCAGCTTGGGTGCGACTCCGAGCCATGAGCAGTTCTTC
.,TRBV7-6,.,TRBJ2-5,CASTPQPPGGNQETQYF,TGTGCCAGCACCCCCCAACCCCCGGGCGGGAACCAAGAGACCCAGTACTTC
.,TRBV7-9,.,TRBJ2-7,CASSPQYVQYF,TGTGCCAGCAGCCCTCAATACGTGCAGTACTTC
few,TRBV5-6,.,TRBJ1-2,CASSAGNPNYGYTF,TGTGCCAGCAGCGCGGGGAACCCTAACTATGGCTACACCTTC
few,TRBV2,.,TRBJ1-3,CASSERGNTIYF,TGTGCCAGCAGTGAACGGGGAAACACCATATATTTT
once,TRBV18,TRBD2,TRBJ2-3,CASSPRLAGASTDTQYF,TGTGCCAGCTCTCCCCGACTAGCGGGGGCAAGCACAGATACGCAGTATTTT
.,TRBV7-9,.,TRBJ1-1,CASSPGQEAFF,TGTGCCAGCAGCCCCGGACAGGAAGCTTTCTTT
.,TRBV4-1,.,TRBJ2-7,CASSQGSGLFYEQYF,TGCGCCAGCAGCCAAGGGTCGGGACTCTTCTACGAGCAGTACTTC
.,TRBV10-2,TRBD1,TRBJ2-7,CASSPGTGVNEQYF,TGCGCCAGCAGCCCCGGGACAGGGGTAAACGAGCAGTACTTC
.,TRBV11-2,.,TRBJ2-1,CASSFHGLKIEQFF,TGTGCCAGCAGCTTTCATGGACTTAAGATTGAGCAGTTCTTC
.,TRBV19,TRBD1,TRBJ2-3,CASSSQGAFEDTQYF,TGTGCCAGTAGTAGCCAGGGGGCCTTCGAGGATACGCAGTATTTT
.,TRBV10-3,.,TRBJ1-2,CAISESLKDRGYTF,TGTGCCATCAGTGAGTCCTTGAAGGACAGAGGCTACACCTTC
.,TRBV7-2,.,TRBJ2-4,CATGDPQNIQYF,TGTGCAACGGGCGACCCCCAAAACATTCAGTACTTC
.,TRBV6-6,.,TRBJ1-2,CASSYRPGPENGYTF,TGTGCCAGCAGTTACCGTCCGGGACCGGAAAACGGCTACACCTTC
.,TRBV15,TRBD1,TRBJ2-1,CATSRVGQGADEQFF,TGTGCCACCAGCAGAGTGGGACAGGGGGCGGATGAGCAGTTCTTC
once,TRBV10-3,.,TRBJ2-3,CAISESATKGTQYF,TGTGCCATCAGTGAGTCGGCCACTAAGGGTACGCAGTATTTT